The next 15 T cell receptor beta chains were all read from a single sample in a study of OX40 agonist ivuxolimab in advanced cancers. Measured with immunoSEQ multiplex PCR; TCRdb has only the in-frame clones, and not every one. The sample gives 28,000 or so clones, just under 80% of which show up once; more than 20% is in the top ten. Sample: CD4+ or CD8+ T cells sorted from blood, taken in a trial of the OX40 agonist ivuxolimab. Receptors originate from an adult with an advanced solid tumor such as melanoma, head and neck, liver or kidney cancer.

The chain couples TRBV7-8 to TRBJ2-2; 11 nucleotides line up with TRBD2. This CDR3 is 15 amino acids long. The ends lost 4 bases at V and 9 bases at J; junction bases unmatched: 7. From germline, CDR1 is SGHVS and CDR2 FQNEAQ. The CDR3, as DNA: TGTGCCAGCAGCTCTCCGACTAGCGGGAACTGGGAGCTGTTTTTT. Protein product: CASSSPTSGNWELFF.

V is TRBV6-4 and J is TRBJ2-1, with TRBD2 identical over 9 bases. The CDR3 runs 14 residues. Germline loops: CDR1 MRHNA, CDR2 SNTAGT. V was pared by 8 bases and J by 4 bases, with 6 bases of the junction left unmatched. In DNA form, the CDR3 reads TGTGCCAGCGACAGACTAGCGGAGTACAATGAGCAGTTCTTC. This encodes CASDRLAEYNEQFF.

This sequence joins TRBV5-1 and TRBJ2-7; D is ambiguous. The CDR3 runs to 15 residues. Trimming stripped 2 bases from V and 6 bases from J, with 18 bases between. CDR1 and CDR2 (germline): SGHRS, YFSETQ. The CDR3 loop is CASSFLVDNGLEQYF. Here the CDR3 DNA reads TGCGCCAGCAGCTTCTTGGTCGATAACGGTCTCGAGCAGTACTTC.

This chain joins TRBV7-3 and TRBJ2-5, with 8 bases fitting TRBD1. Germline CDR1 SGHTA, CDR2 FQGTGA. Germline trimming cut 1 base from V and 4 bases from J; bases unmatched to any gene: 5. The CDR3 length is 15 residues. The CDR3: CASSLNPGGVETQYF. As DNA, the CDR3 is TGTGCCAGCAGCTTAAATCCAGGGGGCGTAGAGACCCAGTACTTC. Full variable domain (rest looked up from reference TRBV7-3 and TRBJ2-5): GAGVSQTPSNKVTEKGKYVELRCDPISGHTALYWYRQSLGQGPEFLIYFQGTGAADDSGLPNDRFFAVRPEGSVSTLKIQRTERGDSAVYLCASSLNPGGVETQYFGPGTRLLVL.

The J gene is TRBJ2-1, the V gene TRBV5-4, with 15 bases that match TRBD2. J was trimmed by 6 bases and V by 2 bases; bases with no gene match: 9. The CDR3 runs 18 residues. Germline V gene sequence: CDR1 SGHNT, CDR2 YYREEE (reference sequence). The CDR3 sequence is CASSLSPGLAGGGNEQFF. CDR3 sequence (DNA): TGTGCCAGCAGCTTAAGTCCGGGACTAGCGGGAGGCGGCAATGAGCAGTTCTTC.

The chain employs TRBV5-2 and TRBJ1-5; the table calls TRBD1, which could not be checked here. TRBV5-2 is marked as a pseudogene. This CDR3 has 15 amino acids. The CDR3: CASSQDRGRTQPQHF. The CDR3 coding sequence is TGTGCCAGCAGCCAAGACAGGGGGCGCACCCAGCCCCAGCATTTT.

The chain has TRBV25-1 and TRBJ2-1; D unclear. The CDR3 contains 16 residues. The V gene's germline CDR1 is MGHDK and CDR2 SYGVNS. The V end lost 6 bases, the J end lost 0 bases, and 15 bases lay between the germline ends. The CDR3 region is CASSLIAGSSYNEQFF. CDR3 sequence (DNA): TGTGCCAGCAGCTTAATAGCCGGTAGCTCCTACAATGAGCAGTTCTTC.

This clone has only one observation. The V and J genes are TRBV20-1 and TRBJ1-1; no firm D call. Germline lookup yields CDR1 DFQATT and CDR2 SNEGSKA (reference sequence). CDR3 length: 11 residues. Trimming left V 5 bases short and J 2 bases short, with 6 bases between. This CDR3 reads CSAPLNTEAFF. The CDR3 nucleotides read TGCAGTGCTCCGCTTAACACTGAAGCTTTCTTT.

This chain links TRBV4-2 with TRBJ2-7, with 7 bases aligning to TRBD1. The CDR3 loop spans 13 amino acids. J gave up 6 bases and V 5 bases, and 7 bases lay outside the gene matches. Germline assignment: CDR1 LGHNA and CDR2 YNFKEQ. CDR3 bases: TGTGCCAGCAGCACGACAGGGTACCGCGAGCAGTACTTC. Its translation is CASSTTGYREQYF.

The V and J genes are TRBV9 and TRBJ1-2; TRBD1 agrees at 7 bases. The germline gives CDR1 SGDLS, CDR2 YYNGEE. The CDR3 extends over 12 amino acids. V dropped 3 bases and J dropped 6; count of bases not matched to a gene: 2. The CDR3 protein is CASSGQGHGYTF. CDR3 coding DNA: TGTGCCAGCAGCGGACAGGGACATGGCTACACCTTC.

This clone was seen just once. This rearrangement joins TRBV7-2 to TRBJ2-7; tentatively, D is TRBD2 (6 bases). Germline lookup yields CDR1 SGHTA and CDR2 FQGNSA. Trimming pared 3 bases from V and 1 base from J, leaving 16 bases between. The CDR3 is 16 amino acids. The CDR3 bases are TGTGCCAGCAGCTTGTTGCGGGAAACTTTATCCTACGAGCAGTACTTC. Its translation is CASSLLRETLSYEQYF.

V is TRBV19 and J is TRBJ2-2; D might be TRBD1 (6 bases). The germline V gene encodes CDR1 LNHDA and CDR2 SQIVND (reference sequence). The CDR3 is 15 residues long. The V gene lost 4 bases and the J gene lost 7 bases, with 16 bases spanning the gap. This CDR3 is CASSTWTEYSGELFF. CDR3 bases: TGTGCCAGTAGTACATGGACAGAATATAGCGGGGAGCTGTTTTTT.

The gene calls are TRBV5-4 and TRBJ1-2, with D perhaps matching TRBD1 (6 bases). Germline loops: CDR1 SGHNT, CDR2 YYREEE (reference sequence). The V end was cut by 2 bases, the J end by 5 bases, with 10 bases between. This CDR3 has 13 amino acids. The chain's CDR3 is CASSFKGGYGYTF. CDR3 DNA: TGTGCCAGCAGCTTCAAGGGGGGATATGGCTACACCTTC. Full variable domain (missing parts from reference TRBV5-4 and TRBJ1-2): ETGVTQSPTHLIKTRGQQVTLRCSSQSGHNTVSWYQQALGQGPQFIFQYYREEENGRGNFPPRFSGLQFPNYSSELNVNALELDDSALYLCASSFKGGYGYTFGSGTRLTVV.

The chain's CDR3 is CASSDGIEQYF. For the CDR3, the DNA is TGTGCCAGCAGTGACGGGATCGAGCAGTACTTC. The genes are TRBV6-5 and TRBJ2-7; weak D call: TRBD2 (5 bases). V lost 5 bases and J lost 6, with 8 bases in between. The CDR3 sequence is 11 residues long. Germline values: CDR1 MNHEY, CDR2 SVGAGI.

The chain recombines TRBV5-6 with TRBJ2-1, with TRBD1 identical over 9 bases. V was clipped by 2 bases and J by 5 bases; unmatched bases: 2. Looked up from germline, CDR1 is SGHDT and CDR2 is YYEEEE. CDR3 length equals 14 residues. The chain's CDR3 is CASSFGQGNNEQFF. The CDR3 nucleotides read TGTGCCAGCAGCTTCGGACAGGGGAACAATGAGCAGTTCTTC.